This T cell receptor beta chain derives from a study of TIL therapy for anti-PD-1-resistant metastatic lung cancer. Time point noted: pre-treatment sample, taken before nivolumab and TIL therapy. Germline-derived CDR1 and CDR2 are MNHGY and SVAAGI. The CDR3 is 13 amino acids. V was trimmed by 3 bases and J by 5 bases, leaving 10 bases between them. The libraries were made with immunoSEQ v3. The repertoire was sequenced with immunoSEQ multiplex PCR; TCRdb's copy has only in-frame clones and lacks some. The sample holds about 52,000 clones, 65% to 80% seen once. The source of this sequence is a woman between 30 and 80 years old with non-small cell lung cancer. Specimen: blood, collected at baseline. V and J are TRBV6-9 and TRBJ2-5; D is uncertain. The CDR3 sequence: CASSYDRMETQYF. DNA for the CDR3: TGTGCCAGCAGTTACGATAGAATGGAGACCCAGTACTTC.